This is a list of T cell receptor beta chains from one sample in a study of identical twins. TCRdb reanalysed the 5' RACE reads using MiXCR and keeps one entry per CDR3 protein. The sample shows around 280,000 distinct CDR3 sequences, 6.5% to 9.5% of them seen only once. The sample also formed part of further work on yellow fever vaccine responses in identical twins.

Sequencing was done on a sample of memory (CD45RO+) T cells sorted from blood. The receptors originated from a woman between 18 and 29 years old in good health. CDR3s leave out the opening cysteine and the closing phenylalanine or tryptophan. Fields, in order: CDR3 protein, V gene, clone size, CDR3 length. The size field is filled for only some rows; it gives once, few, many or a size class.

CDR3 protein: ASSLAGGRDEAF; V gene: TRBV5-1; clone size: NA; CDR3 length: 12
CDR3 protein: ASSPPRAGGLDEQF; V gene: TRBV9; clone size: NA; CDR3 length: 14
CDR3 protein: ASSSNRGNSGEQF; V gene: TRBV7-3; clone size: NA; CDR3 length: 13
CDR3 protein: ASSAGAGVSGELF; V gene: TRBV6-4; clone size: few; CDR3 length: 13
CDR3 protein: ATMRRTGTGELF; V gene: TRBV24-1; clone size: few; CDR3 length: 12
CDR3 protein: ASSFPGYYEQY; V gene: TRBV7-8; clone size: NA; CDR3 length: 11
CDR3 protein: ASSEKVGSEDTQY; V gene: TRBV25-1; clone size: many; CDR3 length: 13
CDR3 protein: ASSDRGRNQPQH; V gene: TRBV3-1; clone size: many; CDR3 length: 12
CDR3 protein: ASSSHRGLGAIETQY; V gene: TRBV5-8; clone size: NA; CDR3 length: 15
CDR3 protein: ASSESRWAGGPSTDTQY; V gene: TRBV25-1; clone size: NA; CDR3 length: 17
CDR3 protein: ASSLAGRETQY; V gene: TRBV6-2/TRBV6-3; clone size: many; CDR3 length: 11
CDR3 protein: ASRIGGMSEQF; V gene: TRBV6-1; clone size: many; CDR3 length: 11
CDR3 protein: SANSGTGNTGELF; V gene: TRBV20-1; clone size: NA; CDR3 length: 13
CDR3 protein: ASSLGLLAGGTGELF; V gene: TRBV11-2; clone size: NA; CDR3 length: 15
CDR3 protein: ASSYSIWGSQETQY; V gene: TRBV6-2/TRBV6-3; clone size: many; CDR3 length: 14
CDR3 protein: ASSEVWGEKLF; V gene: TRBV25-1; clone size: many; CDR3 length: 11
CDR3 protein: SARELAGGYNEQF; V gene: TRBV20-1; clone size: many; CDR3 length: 13